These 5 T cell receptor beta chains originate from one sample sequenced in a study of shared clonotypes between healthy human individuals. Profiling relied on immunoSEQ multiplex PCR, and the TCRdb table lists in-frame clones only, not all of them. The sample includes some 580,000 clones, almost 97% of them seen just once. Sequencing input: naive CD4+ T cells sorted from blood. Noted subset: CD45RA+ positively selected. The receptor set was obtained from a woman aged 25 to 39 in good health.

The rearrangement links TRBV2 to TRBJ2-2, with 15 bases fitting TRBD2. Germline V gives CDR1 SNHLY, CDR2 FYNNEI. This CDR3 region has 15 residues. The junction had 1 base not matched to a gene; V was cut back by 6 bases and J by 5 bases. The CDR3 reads CASSGTSGRTGELFF. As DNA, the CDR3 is TGTGCCAGCAGCGGGACTAGCGGGAGGACCGGGGAGCTGTTTTTT.

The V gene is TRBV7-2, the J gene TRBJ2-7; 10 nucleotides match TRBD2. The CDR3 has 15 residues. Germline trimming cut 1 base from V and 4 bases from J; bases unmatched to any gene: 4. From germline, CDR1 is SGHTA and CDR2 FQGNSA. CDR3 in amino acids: CASSLVAGGTYEQYF. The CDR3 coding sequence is TGTGCCAGCAGCTTAGTAGCGGGAGGTACTTACGAGCAGTACTTC.

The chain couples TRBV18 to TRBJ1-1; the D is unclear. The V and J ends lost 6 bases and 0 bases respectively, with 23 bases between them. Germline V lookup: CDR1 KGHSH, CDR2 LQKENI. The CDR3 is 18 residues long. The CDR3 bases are TGTGCCAGCTCCTCTGCTTCAAGCGGCGCGGGGATGAACACTGAAGCTTTCTTT. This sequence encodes CASSSASSGAGMNTEAFF.

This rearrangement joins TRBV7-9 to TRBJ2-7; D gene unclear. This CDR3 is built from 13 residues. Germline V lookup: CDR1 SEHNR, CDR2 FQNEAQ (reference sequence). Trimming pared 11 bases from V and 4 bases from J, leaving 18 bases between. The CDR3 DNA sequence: TGTGCCGTAGTGGCAGCGCGTCCATACGAGCAGTACTTC. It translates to CAVVAARPYEQYF.

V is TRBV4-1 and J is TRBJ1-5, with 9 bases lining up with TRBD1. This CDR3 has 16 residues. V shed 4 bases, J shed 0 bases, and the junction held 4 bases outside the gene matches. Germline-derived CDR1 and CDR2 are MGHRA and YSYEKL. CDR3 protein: CASSPRTGASNQPQHF. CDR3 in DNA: TGCGCCAGCAGCCCTAGGACAGGGGCTAGCAATCAGCCCCAGCATTTT.